The 16 T cell receptor beta chains given below trace back to one sample, sequenced in a study of sequential checkpoint blockade in melanoma. Clones were sequenced by immunoSEQ multiplex PCR, and TCRdb holds only the in-frame ones, with some missing. The table shows over 20,000 clones, with around 65% occurring only once. Treatment meaning: randomized to nivolumab then ipilimumab (arm A) or the reverse (arm B). Sequenced material: CD8+ T cells sorted from blood (inferred from file names), taken from a patient given nivolumab and ipilimumab in sequence. The receptors here all came from a human donor with melanoma.

As regards this clone: At the DNA level, this CDR3 is encoded by other sequences in the same sample as well. The chain uses TRBV15 and TRBJ2-1, with 9 positions matching TRBD2. Trimming at V came to 1 base and at J to 7 bases, leaving 5 bases not matched to a gene. CDR1 is LNHNV, CDR2 YYDKDF, per germline (reference sequence). The CDR3 runs 15 residues. The CDR3 sequence: CATSRAPAGGNEQFF. The CDR3 nucleotides read TGTGCCACCAGCAGAGCCCCGGCGGGAGGGAATGAGCAGTTCTTC.

V usage is TRBV19 and J usage is TRBJ2-1; a possible D gene is TRBD2 (7 bases). This CDR3 comprises 14 residues. Germline CDR1 reads LNHDA; CDR2 reads SQIVND (reference sequence). The V gene lost 3 bases and the J gene lost 7 bases, with 13 bases spanning the gap. The CDR3 reads CASSILGGANEQFF. The CDR3 nucleotides read TGTGCCAGTAGTATTCTTGGGGGGGCTAATGAGCAGTTCTTC.

This clone counts as medium-sized (0.01 to 0.1%). The rearrangement joins TRBV18 to TRBJ1-4; 7 nucleotides line up with TRBD1. The junction had 8 bases not matched to a gene; V was cut back by 3 bases and J by 7 bases. The CDR3 length is 15 residues. Germline values: CDR1 KGHSH, CDR2 LQKENI. The CDR3 sequence: CASSPGTASIEKLFF. The CDR3 DNA reads as TGTGCCAGCTCACCTGGGACAGCTTCGATTGAAAAACTGTTTTTT.

This chain links TRBV28 with TRBJ1-6, with D possibly matching TRBD1 (5 bases). CDR3 length equals 13 residues. The germline CDR1 and CDR2 sequences are MDHEN and SYDVKM. Trimming took off 3 bases at V and 9 bases at J, with 9 bases between the two ends. CDR3 region: CASSFGGSSPLHF. In DNA form, the CDR3 reads TGTGCCAGCAGTTTTGGGGGGAGTTCACCCCTCCACTTT.

The chain joins TRBV5-1 to TRBJ1-2; no clear D. With 1 base removed from V and 7 bases from J, the gap between germline ends came to 11 bases. CDR3 size: 13 residues. The germline V gene encodes CDR1 SGHRS and CDR2 YFSETQ. This chain's CDR3 is CASSLSTTLGYTF. The CDR3 DNA is TGCGCCAGCAGCTTGAGTACAACCCTTGGCTACACCTTC. Based on the CDR3 plus reference TRBV5-1 and TRBJ1-2, the full variable domain is KAGVTQTPRYLIKTRGQQVTLSCSPISGHRSVSWYQQTPGQGLQFLFEYFSETQRNKGNFPGRFSGRQFSNSRSEMNVSTLELGDSALYLCASSLSTTLGYTFGSGTRLTVV.

The chain is built from TRBV11-2 and TRBJ1-5; 7 positions match TRBD1. With V trimmed by 4 bases and J by 3 bases, 6 bases remained unmatched. The V gene's germline CDR1 is SGHAT and CDR2 FQNNGV. CDR3 length equals 15 residues. CDR3 sequence: CASSSGQVINQPQHF. The CDR3 region has the DNA TGTGCCAGCAGCTCCGGACAGGTGATCAATCAGCCCCAGCATTTT.

The chain couples TRBV13 to TRBJ1-6; a weak D match, TRBD1 (6 bases). Trimming took 3 bases from V and 7 from J, leaving 13 bases between them. This CDR3 has 15 residues. Germline lookup yields CDR1 PRHDT and CDR2 FYEKMQ (reference sequence). CDR3 bases: TGTGCCAGCAGCTTGCTGAACAGGGCAAATTCACCCCTCCACTTT. It yields the protein CASSLLNRANSPLHF.

In its sample, this clone was seen once. J is TRBJ2-1 and V is TRBV7-9; 8 bases are shared with TRBD2. Germline V gives CDR1 SEHNR, CDR2 FQNEAQ (reference sequence). V gave up 5 bases and J gave up 0 bases; unmatched junction bases: 6. The length of the CDR3 is 16 residues. CDR3 bases: TGTGCCAGCAGCCCACGGGGGGGGAGCTCCTACAATGAGCAGTTCTTC. This translates into CASSPRGGSSYNEQFF.

This chain links TRBV5-8 with TRBJ1-2, with D possibly being TRBD1 (5 bases). V lost 4 bases to trimming and J lost 4 bases, with 14 bases between them. The CDR3 sequence is 14 residues long. Germline assignment: CDR1 SGHTS and CDR2 YDEGEE. The CDR3 protein is CASSRGSGVYGYTF. CDR3 sequence (DNA): TGTGCCAGCAGCCGGGGGTCAGGAGTCTATGGCTACACCTTC.

This clone showed up many times. This sequence joins TRBV5-6 and TRBJ2-7; D might be TRBD2 (6 bases). Between the trimmed V and J ends, which lost 3 bases and 3 bases, there was a span of 16 bases. CDR1 and CDR2 from the germline V gene are SGHDT and YYEEEE. There are 15 residues in the CDR3. Written as DNA, the CDR3 is TGTGCCAGCAGCTCCGGGGGTGGGGGTTTCTACGAGCAGTACGTC. It translates to CASSSGGGGFYEQYV.

The chain couples TRBV4-3 to TRBJ1-3; D is perhaps TRBD1 (5 bases). CDR1 is LGHNA, CDR2 YSLEER, per germline. The CDR3 runs 15 residues. V dropped 7 bases and J dropped 3 bases, with 16 bases sitting between them. The CDR3 DNA sequence: TGCGCCAGCACCCCCGGGGACTATTATGGAAACACCATATATTTT. As protein: CASTPGDYYGNTIYF.

This clone is a singleton in its sample. The chain couples TRBV4-2 to TRBJ1-1; tentative D call: TRBD1 (5 bases). Trimming left V 0 bases short and J 3 bases short, with 11 bases between. Germline V gene sequence: CDR1 LGHNA, CDR2 YNFKEQ. The length of the CDR3 is 15 residues. The CDR3 DNA reads TGTGCCAGCAGCCAAGAGACAGTTTTCGACACTGAAGCTTTCTTT. Amino acids: CASSQETVFDTEAFF.

This rearrangement joins TRBV7-3 to TRBJ2-1, with 10 bases identical to TRBD1. Germline assignment: CDR1 SGHTA and CDR2 FQGTGA. V was clipped by 5 bases and J by 6 bases; unmatched bases: 4. The CDR3 runs to 14 residues. The CDR3 DNA sequence: TGTGCCAGCAGCCGACAGGGGGCTGGCAATGAGCAGTTCTTC. The encoded protein is CASSRQGAGNEQFF.

The rearrangement uses TRBV9 and TRBJ2-5; D is perhaps TRBD2 (6 bases). The CDR3 consists of 15 residues. The V end lost 4 bases, the J end lost 0 bases, and 13 bases lay between the germline ends. Looked up from germline, CDR1 is SGDLS and CDR2 is YYNGEE. The CDR3 DNA follows: TGTGCCAGCAGCCGGGAGACAAATTACCAAGAGACCCAGTACTTC. This gives the protein CASSRETNYQETQYF.

This clone showed up just once. V gene TRBV11-2 combines with J gene TRBJ2-3; 8 nucleotides agree with TRBD2. CDR1 SGHAT and CDR2 FQNNGV come from the germline V gene. V shed 4 bases and J 3 bases; nucleotides not matched to a gene: 6. The CDR3 has 15 residues. The CDR3 nucleotides are TGTGCCAGCAGCTCCCTCGGGACTAGGACAGATACGCAGTATTTT. It encodes CASSSLGTRTDTQYF.

The V and J genes are TRBV18 and TRBJ2-5; no clear D. The CDR3 runs to 14 residues. V lost 3 bases and J 3 bases, leaving 11 bases between the germline ends. Germline V lookup: CDR1 KGHSH, CDR2 LQKENI. Written as DNA, the CDR3 is TGTGCCAGCTCACCCCGGGTATATGAAGAGACCCAGTACTTC. It yields the protein CASSPRVYEETQYF. The complete variable domain, with remaining parts taken from reference TRBV18 and TRBJ2-5, reads NAGVMQNPRHLVRRRGQEARLRCSPMKGHSHVYWYRQLPEEGLKFMVYLQKENIIDESGMPKERFSAEFPKEGPSILRIQQVVRGDSAAYFCASSPRVYEETQYFGPGTRLLVL.